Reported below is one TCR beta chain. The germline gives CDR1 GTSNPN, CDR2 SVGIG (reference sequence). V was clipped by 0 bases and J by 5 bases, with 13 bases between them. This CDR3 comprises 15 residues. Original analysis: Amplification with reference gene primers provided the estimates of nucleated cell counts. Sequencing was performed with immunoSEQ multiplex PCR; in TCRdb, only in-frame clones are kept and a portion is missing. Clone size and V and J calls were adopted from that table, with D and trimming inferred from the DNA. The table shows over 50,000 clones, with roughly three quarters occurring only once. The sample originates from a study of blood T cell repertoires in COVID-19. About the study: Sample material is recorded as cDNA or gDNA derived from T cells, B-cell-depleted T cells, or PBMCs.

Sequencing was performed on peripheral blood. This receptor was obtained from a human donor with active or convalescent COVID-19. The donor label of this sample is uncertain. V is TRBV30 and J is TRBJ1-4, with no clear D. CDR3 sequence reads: CAWSVRISGNEKLFF. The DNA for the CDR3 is TGTGCCTGGAGTGTACGAATATCCGGGAATGAAAAACTGTTTTTT.